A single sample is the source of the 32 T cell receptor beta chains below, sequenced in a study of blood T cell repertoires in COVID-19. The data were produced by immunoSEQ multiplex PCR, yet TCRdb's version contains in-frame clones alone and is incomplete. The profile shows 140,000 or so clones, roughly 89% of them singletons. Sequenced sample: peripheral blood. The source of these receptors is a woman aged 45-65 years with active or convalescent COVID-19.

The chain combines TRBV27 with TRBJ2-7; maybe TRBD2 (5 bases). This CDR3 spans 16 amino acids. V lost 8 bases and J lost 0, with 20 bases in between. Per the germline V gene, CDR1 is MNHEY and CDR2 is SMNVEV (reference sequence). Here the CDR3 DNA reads TGTGCCAGCGCCTTTCTGCGTGGTGAGGGCTCCTACGAGCAGTACTTC. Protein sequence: CASAFLRGEGSYEQYF.

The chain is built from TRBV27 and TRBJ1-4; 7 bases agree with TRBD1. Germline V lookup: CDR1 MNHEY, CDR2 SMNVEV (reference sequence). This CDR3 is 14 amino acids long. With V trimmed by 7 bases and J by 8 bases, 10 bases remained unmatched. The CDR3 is CASNRSGGKEKLFF. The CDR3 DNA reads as TGTGCCAGCAACCGATCAGGGGGAAAGGAAAAACTGTTTTTT.

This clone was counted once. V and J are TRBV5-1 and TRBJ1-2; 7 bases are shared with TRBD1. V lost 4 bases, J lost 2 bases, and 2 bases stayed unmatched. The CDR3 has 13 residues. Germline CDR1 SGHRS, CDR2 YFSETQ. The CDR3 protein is CASSPGQNYGYTF. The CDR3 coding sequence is TGCGCCAGCAGCCCGGGACAGAACTATGGCTACACCTTC.

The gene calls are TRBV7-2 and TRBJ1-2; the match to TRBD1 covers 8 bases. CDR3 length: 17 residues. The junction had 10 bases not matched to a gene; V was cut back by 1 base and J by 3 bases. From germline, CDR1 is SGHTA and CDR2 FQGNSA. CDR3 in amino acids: CASSLVTRAGGYYGYTF. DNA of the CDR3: TGTGCCAGCAGCTTAGTGACTAGGGCAGGGGGCTACTATGGCTACACCTTC.

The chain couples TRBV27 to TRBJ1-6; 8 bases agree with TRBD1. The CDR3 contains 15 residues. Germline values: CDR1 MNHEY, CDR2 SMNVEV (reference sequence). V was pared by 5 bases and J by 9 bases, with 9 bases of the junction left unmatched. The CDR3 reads CASSRAGTGGSPLHF. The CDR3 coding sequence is TGTGCCAGCAGTCGTGCCGGGACAGGTGGTTCACCCCTCCACTTT.

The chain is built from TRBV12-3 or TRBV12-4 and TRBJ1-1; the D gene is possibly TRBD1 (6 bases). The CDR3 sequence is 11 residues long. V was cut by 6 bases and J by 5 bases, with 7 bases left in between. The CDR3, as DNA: TGTGCCAGCAGAACAGGGACTGAAGCTTTCTTT. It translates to CASRTGTEAFF.

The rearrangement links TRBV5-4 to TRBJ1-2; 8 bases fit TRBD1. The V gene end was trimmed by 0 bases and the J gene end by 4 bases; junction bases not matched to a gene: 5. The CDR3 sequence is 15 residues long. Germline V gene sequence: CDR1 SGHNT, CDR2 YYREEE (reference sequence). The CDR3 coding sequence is TGTGCCAGCAGCTTGGGGGACAGGCAACTCTATGGCTACACCTTC. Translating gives CASSLGDRQLYGYTF.

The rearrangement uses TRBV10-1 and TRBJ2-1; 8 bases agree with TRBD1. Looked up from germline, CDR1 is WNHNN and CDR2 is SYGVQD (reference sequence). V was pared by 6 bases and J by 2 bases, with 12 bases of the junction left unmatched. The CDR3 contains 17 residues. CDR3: CASRGRTGKGPYNEQFF. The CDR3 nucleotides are TGCGCCAGCAGAGGAAGGACAGGGAAGGGGCCCTACAATGAGCAGTTCTTC.

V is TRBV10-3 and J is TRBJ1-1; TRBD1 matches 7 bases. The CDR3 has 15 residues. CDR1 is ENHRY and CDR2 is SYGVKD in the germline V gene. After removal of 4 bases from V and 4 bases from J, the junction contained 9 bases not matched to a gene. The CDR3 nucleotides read TGTGCCATCAGTGGGGCGACAGGGCTCGTCACTGAAGCTTTCTTT. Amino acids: CAISGATGLVTEAFF.

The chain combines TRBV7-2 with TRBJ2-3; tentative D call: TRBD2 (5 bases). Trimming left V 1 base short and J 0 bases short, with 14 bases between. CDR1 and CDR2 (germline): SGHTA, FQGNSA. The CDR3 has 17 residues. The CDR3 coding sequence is TGTGCCAGCAGCTTAGGACCCAGCGGAATCAGCACAGATACGCAGTATTTT. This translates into CASSLGPSGISTDTQYF.

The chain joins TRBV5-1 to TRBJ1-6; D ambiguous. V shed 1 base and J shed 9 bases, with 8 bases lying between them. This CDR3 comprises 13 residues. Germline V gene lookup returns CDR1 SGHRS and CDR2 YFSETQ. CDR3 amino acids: CASSLQEGSPLHF. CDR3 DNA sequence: TGCGCCAGCAGCTTGCAGGAGGGTTCACCCCTCCACTTT.

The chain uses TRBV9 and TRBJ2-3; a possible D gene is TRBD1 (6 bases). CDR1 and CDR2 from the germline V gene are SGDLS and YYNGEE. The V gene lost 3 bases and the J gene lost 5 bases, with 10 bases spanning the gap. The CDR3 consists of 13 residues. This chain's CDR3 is CASSAQQGDTQYF. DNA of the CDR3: TGTGCCAGCAGCGCCCAACAGGGAGATACGCAGTATTTT.

CDR3 coding DNA: TGTGCCAGCATCCTAGGACTAGCGGCCGGAGCTGCCTACGAGCAGTACTTC. Protein product: CASILGLAAGAAYEQYF. The chain combines TRBV11-2 with TRBJ2-7; the match to TRBD2 covers 10 bases. Trimming cost V 7 bases and J 2 bases; bases outside gene matches: 14. This CDR3 has 17 amino acids. Germline CDR1 and CDR2: SGHAT and FQNNGV.

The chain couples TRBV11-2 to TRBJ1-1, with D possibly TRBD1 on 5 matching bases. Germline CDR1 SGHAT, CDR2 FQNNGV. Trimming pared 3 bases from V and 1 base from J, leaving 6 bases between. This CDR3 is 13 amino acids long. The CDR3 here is CASSLTENTEAFF. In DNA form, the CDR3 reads TGTGCCAGCAGCTTGACAGAGAACACTGAAGCTTTCTTT.

In DNA, the CDR3 is TGTGCCACAGGGGTGGGGACCTACGAGCAGTACTTC. It encodes CATGVGTYEQYF. The J gene is TRBJ2-7, the V gene TRBV12-3 or TRBV12-4, with D perhaps matching TRBD1 (6 bases). V lost 10 bases, J lost 2 bases, and 12 bases lay in between. The CDR3 totals 12 residues.

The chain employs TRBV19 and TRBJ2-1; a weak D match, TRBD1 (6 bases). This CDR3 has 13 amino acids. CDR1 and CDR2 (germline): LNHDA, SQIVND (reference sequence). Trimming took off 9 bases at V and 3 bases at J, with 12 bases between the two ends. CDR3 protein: CASSGRGYNEQFF. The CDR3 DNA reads TGTGCCAGCTCGGGCAGGGGCTACAATGAGCAGTTCTTC. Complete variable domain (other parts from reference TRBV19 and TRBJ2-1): DGGITQSPKYLFRKEGQNVTLSCEQNLNHDAMYWYRQDPGQGLRLIYYSQIVNDFQKGDIAEGYSVSREKKESFPLTVTSAQKNPTAFYLCASSGRGYNEQFFGPGTRLTVL.

The chain's CDR3 is CASSAGLNTEAFF. CDR3 DNA: TGTGCCAGCAGCGCCGGGTTGAACACTGAAGCTTTCTTT. The genes are TRBV21-1 and TRBJ1-1. TRBV21-1 corresponds to a pseudogene. This CDR3 spans 13 amino acids.

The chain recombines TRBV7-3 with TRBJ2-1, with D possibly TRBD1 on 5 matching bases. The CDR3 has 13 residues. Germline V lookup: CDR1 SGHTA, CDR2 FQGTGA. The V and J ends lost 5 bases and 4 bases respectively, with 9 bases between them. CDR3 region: CASSQDTYNEQFF. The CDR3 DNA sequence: TGTGCCAGCAGCCAGGACACTTACAATGAGCAGTTCTTC. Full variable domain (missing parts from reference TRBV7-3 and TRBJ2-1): GAGVSQTPSNKVTEKGKYVELRCDPISGHTALYWYRQSLGQGPEFLIYFQGTGAADDSGLPNDRFFAVRPEGSVSTLKIQRTERGDSAVYLCASSQDTYNEQFFGPGTRLTVL.

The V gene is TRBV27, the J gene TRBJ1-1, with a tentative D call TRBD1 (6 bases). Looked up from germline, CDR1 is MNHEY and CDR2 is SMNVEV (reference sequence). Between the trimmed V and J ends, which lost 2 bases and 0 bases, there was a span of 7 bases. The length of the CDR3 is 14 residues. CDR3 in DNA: TGTGCCAGCAGTTTAGGACAGATGAACACTGAAGCTTTCTTT. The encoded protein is CASSLGQMNTEAFF.

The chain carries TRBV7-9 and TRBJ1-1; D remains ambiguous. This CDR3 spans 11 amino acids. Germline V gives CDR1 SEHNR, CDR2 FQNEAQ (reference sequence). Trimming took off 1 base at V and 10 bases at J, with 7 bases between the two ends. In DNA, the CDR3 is TGTGCCAGCAGCTTAGTCGGTGGAGCTTTCTTT. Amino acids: CASSLVGGAFF. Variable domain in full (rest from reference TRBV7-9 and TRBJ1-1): DTGVSQNPRHKITKRGQNVTFRCDPISEHNRLYWYRQTLGQGPEFLTYFQNEAQLEKSRLLSDRFSAERPKGSFSTLEIQRTEQGDSAMYLCASSLVGGAFFGQGTRLTVV.

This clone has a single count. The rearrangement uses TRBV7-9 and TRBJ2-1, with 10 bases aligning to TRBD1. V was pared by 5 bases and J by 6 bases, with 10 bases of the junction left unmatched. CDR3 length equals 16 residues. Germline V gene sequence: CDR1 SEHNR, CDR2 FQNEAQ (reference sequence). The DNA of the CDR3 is TGTGCCAGCAGCCCTGTAGACAGGGGGCGGGCCAATGAGCAGTTCTTC. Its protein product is CASSPVDRGRANEQFF.

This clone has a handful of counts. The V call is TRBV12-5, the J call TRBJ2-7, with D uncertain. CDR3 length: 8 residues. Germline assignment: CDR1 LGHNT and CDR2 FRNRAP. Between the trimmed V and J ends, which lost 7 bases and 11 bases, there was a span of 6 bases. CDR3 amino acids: CASAPEYF. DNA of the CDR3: TGTGCTAGTGCCCCGGAGTACTTC.

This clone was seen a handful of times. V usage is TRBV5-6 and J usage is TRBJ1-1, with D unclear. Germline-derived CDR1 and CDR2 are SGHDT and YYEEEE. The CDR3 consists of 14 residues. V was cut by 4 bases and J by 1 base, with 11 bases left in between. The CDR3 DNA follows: TGTGCCAGCAGCCCCATCGGGGAGAACACTGAAGCTTTCTTT. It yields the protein CASSPIGENTEAFF.

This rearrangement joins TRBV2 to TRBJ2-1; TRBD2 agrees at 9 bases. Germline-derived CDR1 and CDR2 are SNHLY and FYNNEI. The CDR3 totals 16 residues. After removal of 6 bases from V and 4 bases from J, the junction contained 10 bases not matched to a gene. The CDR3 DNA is TGTGCCAGCAGAGAAACGACTAGCGGAACGTACAATGAGCAGTTCTTC. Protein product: CASRETTSGTYNEQFF.

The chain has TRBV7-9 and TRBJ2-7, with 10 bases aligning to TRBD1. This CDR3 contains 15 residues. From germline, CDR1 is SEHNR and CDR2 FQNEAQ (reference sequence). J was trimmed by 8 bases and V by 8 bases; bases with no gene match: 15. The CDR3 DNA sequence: TGTGCCAGCGGACCACCGGGACAGGGGTTCTGGAAGCAGTACTTC. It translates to CASGPPGQGFWKQYF.

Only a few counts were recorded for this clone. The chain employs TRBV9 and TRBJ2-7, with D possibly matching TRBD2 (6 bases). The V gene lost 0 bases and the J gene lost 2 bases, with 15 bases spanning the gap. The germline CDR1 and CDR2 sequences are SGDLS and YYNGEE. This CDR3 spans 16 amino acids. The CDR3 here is CASSVDPGTATYEQYF. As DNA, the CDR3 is TGTGCCAGCAGCGTAGACCCCGGGACTGCCACCTACGAGCAGTACTTC.

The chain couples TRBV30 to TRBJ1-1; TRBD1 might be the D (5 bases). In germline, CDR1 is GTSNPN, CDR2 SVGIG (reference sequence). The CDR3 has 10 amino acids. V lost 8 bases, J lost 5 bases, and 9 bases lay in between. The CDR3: CAGHRTEAFF. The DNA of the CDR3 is TGTGCCGGACACAGAACTGAAGCTTTCTTT.

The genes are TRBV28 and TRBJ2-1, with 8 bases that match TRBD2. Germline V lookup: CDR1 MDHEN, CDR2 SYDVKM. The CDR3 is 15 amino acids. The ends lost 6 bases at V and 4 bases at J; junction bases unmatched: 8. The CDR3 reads CASRPGGGLYNEQFF. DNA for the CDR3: TGTGCCAGCAGGCCGGGAGGGGGACTTTACAATGAGCAGTTCTTC.

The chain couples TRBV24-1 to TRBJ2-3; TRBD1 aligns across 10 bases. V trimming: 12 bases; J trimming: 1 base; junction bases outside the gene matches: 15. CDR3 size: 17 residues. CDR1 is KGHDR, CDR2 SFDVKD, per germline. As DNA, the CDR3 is TGTGCCGCTCAAACCGGGACAGGGGAAGGCCGCACAGATACGCAGTATTTT. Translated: CAAQTGTGEGRTDTQYF.

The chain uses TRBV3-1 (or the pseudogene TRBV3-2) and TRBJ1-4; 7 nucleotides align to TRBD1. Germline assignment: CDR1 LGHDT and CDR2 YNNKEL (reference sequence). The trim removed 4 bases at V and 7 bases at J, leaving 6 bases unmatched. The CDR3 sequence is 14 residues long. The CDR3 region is CASSPGGSGEKLFF. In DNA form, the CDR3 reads TGTGCCAGCAGCCCAGGGGGTTCGGGTGAAAAACTGTTTTTT.

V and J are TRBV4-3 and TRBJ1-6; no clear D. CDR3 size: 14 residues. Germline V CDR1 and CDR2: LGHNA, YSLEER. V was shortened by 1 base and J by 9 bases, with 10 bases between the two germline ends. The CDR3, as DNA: TGCGCCAGCAGCCAAGGGTCAAGCGGTTCACCCCTCCACTTT. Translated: CASSQGSSGSPLHF.

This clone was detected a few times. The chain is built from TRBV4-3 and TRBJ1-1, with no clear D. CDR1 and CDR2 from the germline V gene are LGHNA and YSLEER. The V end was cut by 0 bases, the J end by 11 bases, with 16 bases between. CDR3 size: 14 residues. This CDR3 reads CASSQDRGGLRAFF. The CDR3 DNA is TGCGCCAGCAGCCAAGATCGGGGTGGGCTTAGGGCTTTCTTT.